This T cell receptor beta chain appears in the sequencing data of a study of blood T cell repertoires in COVID-19. The length of the CDR3 is 14 residues. Losses at the gene ends were 2 bases for V and 3 bases for J; bases not matched to a gene: 4. CDR1 and CDR2 (germline): SGDLS, YYNGEE. Only in-frame clones appear in the TCRdb table, and some are missing; sequencing was by immunoSEQ multiplex PCR. The sample shows 210,000 or so clones, around 90% of them seen only once. The material sequenced was peripheral blood. This TCR came from a man aged 18 to 35 with active or convalescent COVID-19. V and J are TRBV9 and TRBJ1-1; the match to TRBD1 covers 7 bases. DNA of the CDR3: TGTGCCAGCAGCGTGAGGGGGCTGGACACTGAAGCTTTCTTT. Encoded protein: CASSVRGLDTEAFF.